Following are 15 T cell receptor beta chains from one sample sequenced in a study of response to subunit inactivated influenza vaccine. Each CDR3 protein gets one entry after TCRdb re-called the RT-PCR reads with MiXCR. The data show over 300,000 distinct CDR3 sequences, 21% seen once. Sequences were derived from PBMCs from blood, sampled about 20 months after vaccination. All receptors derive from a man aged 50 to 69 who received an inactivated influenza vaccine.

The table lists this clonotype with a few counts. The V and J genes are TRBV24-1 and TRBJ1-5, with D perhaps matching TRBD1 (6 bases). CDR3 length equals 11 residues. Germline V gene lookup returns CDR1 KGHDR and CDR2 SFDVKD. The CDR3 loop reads CAQGHTQPQHF. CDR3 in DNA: TGTGCTCAGGGGCATACTCAGCCCCAGCATTTT.

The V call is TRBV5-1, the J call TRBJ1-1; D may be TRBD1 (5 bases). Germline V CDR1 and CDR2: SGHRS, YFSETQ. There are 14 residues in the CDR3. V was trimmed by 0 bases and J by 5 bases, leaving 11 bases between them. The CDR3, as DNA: TGCGCCAGCAGCTTGGGACAGCTCCGGACTGAAGCTTTCTTT. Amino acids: CASSLGQLRTEAFF. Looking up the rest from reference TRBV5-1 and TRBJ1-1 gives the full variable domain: KAGVTQTPRYLIKTRGQQVTLSCSPISGHRSVSWYQQTPGQGLQFLFEYFSETQRNKGNFPGRFSGRQFSNSRSEMNVSTLELGDSALYLCASSLGQLRTEAFFGQGTRLTVV.

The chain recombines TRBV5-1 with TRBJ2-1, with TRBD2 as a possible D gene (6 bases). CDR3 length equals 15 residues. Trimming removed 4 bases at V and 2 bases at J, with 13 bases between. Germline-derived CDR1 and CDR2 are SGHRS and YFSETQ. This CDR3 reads CASSPGSGAYNEQFF. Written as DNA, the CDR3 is TGCGCCAGCAGCCCGGGGTCGGGAGCCTACAATGAGCAGTTCTTC.

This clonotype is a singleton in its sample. The CDR3 DNA is TGCAGTGCCGACACAAGGAGCGCCTACGAGCAGTACTTC. It translates to CSADTRSAYEQYF. J is TRBJ2-7 and V is TRBV20-1; D uncertain. V was clipped by 6 bases and J by 2 bases, with 14 bases between them. The length of the CDR3 is 13 residues. Germline V CDR1 and CDR2: DFQATT, SNEGSKA (reference sequence).

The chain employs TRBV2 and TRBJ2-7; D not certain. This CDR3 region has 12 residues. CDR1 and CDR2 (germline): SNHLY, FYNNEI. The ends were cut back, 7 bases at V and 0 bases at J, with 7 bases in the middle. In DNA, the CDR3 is TGTGCCAGCAAAGCCATCTCCTACGAGCAGTACTTC. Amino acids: CASKAISYEQYF.

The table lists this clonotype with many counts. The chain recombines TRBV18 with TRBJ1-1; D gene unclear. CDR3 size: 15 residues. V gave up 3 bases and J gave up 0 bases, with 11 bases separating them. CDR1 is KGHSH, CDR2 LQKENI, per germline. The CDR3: CASSPSANMNTEAFF. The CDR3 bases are TGTGCCAGCTCACCGTCGGCGAACATGAACACTGAAGCTTTCTTT.

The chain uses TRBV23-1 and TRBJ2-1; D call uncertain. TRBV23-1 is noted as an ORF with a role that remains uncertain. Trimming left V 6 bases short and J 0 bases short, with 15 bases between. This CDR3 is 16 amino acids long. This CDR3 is CASSPRHRSSYNEQFF. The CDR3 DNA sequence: TGCGCCAGCAGCCCGAGACATCGGAGCTCCTACAATGAGCAGTTCTTC.

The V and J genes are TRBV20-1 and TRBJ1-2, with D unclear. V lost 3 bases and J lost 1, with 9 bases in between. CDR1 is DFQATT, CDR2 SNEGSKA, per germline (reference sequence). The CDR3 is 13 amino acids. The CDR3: CSASYTFNYGYTF. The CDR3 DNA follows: TGCAGTGCTAGTTACACTTTTAACTATGGCTACACCTTC.

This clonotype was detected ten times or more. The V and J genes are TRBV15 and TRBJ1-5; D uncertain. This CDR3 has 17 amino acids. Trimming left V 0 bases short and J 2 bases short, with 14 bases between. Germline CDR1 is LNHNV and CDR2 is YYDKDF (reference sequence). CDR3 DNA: TGTGCCACCAGCAGAGATCAATTAGGACGTGGCAATCAGCCCCAGCATTTT. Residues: CATSRDQLGRGNQPQHF.

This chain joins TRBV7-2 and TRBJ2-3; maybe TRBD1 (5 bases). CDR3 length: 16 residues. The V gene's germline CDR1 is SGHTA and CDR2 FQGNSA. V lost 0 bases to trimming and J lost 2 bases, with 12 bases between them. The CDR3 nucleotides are TGTGCCAGCAGCTTAGCCATAGGGGCCAACACAGATACGCAGTATTTT. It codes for CASSLAIGANTDTQYF.

Here the CDR3 reads CASSPYTSGGNTGELFF. The DNA for the CDR3 is TGTGCCAGCAGCCCGTACACTAGCGGGGGGAACACCGGGGAGCTGTTTTTT. This chain joins TRBV7-6 and TRBJ2-2; 11 nucleotides match TRBD2. V gave up 5 bases and J gave up 1 base; unmatched junction bases: 6. The germline V gene has CDR1 SGHVS and CDR2 FNYEAQ. CDR3 length: 17 amino acids.

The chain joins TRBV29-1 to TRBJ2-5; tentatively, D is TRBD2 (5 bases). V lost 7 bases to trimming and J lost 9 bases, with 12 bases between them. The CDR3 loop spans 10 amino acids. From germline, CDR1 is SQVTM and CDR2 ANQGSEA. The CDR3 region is CSGALEAQYF. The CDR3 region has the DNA TGCAGCGGAGCATTGGAGGCCCAGTACTTC.

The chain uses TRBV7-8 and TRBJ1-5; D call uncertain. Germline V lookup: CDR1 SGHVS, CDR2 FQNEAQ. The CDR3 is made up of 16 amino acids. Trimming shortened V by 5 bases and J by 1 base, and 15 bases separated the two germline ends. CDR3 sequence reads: CASSPPPRLSNQPQHF. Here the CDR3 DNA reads TGTGCCAGCAGCCCACCACCCCGGTTGAGCAATCAGCCCCAGCATTTT.

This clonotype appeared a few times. CDR3 sequence reads: CASSFMGARSNEKLFF. The CDR3 DNA follows: TGTGCCAGCAGTTTCATGGGGGCGCGGTCTAATGAAAAACTGTTTTTT. This rearrangement joins TRBV12-3 or TRBV12-4 to TRBJ1-4; tentative D call: TRBD1 (6 bases). The CDR3 is 16 amino acids. V was cut by 3 bases and J by 3 bases, with 14 bases left in between.

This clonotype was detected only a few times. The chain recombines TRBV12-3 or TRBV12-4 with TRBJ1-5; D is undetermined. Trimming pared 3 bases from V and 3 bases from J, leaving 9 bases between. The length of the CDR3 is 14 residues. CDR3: CASSLNGLNQPQHF. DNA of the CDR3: TGTGCCAGCAGTTTGAATGGGCTCAATCAGCCCCAGCATTTT.